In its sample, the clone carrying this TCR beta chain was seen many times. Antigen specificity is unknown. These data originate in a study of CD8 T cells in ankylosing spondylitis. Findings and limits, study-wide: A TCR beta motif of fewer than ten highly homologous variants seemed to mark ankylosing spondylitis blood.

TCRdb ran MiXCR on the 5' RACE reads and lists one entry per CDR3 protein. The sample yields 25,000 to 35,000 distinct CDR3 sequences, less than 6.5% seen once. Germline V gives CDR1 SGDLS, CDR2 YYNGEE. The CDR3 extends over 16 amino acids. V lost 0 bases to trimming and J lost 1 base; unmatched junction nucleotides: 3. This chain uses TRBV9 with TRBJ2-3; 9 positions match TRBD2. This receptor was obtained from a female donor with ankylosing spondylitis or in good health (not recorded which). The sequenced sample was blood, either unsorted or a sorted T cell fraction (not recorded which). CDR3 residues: CASSVGRGGGTDTQYF. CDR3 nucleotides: TGTGCCAGCAGCGTAGGCCGCGGGGGGGGCACAGATACGCAGTATTTT. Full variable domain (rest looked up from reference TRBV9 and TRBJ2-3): DSGVTQTPKHLITATGQRVTLRCSPRSGDLSVYWYQQSLDQGLQFLIQYYNGEERAKGNILERFSAQQFPDLHSELNLSSLELGDSALYFCASSVGRGGGTDTQYFGPGTRLTVL.